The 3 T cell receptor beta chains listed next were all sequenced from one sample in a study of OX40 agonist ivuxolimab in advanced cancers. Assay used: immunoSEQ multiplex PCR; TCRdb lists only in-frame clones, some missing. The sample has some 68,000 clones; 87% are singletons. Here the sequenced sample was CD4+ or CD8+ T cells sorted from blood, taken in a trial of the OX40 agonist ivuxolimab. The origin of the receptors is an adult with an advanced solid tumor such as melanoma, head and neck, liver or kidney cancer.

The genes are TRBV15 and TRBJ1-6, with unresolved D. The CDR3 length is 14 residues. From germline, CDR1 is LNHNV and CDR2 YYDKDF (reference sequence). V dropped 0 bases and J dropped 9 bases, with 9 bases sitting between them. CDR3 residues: CATSRDPAGSPLHF. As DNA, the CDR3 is TGTGCCACCAGCAGAGATCCGGCGGGTTCACCCCTCCACTTT.

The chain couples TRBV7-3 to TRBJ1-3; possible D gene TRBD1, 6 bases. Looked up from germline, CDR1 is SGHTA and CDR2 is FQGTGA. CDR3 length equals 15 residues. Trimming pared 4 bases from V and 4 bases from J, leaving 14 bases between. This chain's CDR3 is CASSSNRAKGNTIYF. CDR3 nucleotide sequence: TGTGCCAGCAGCTCCAACAGGGCGAAGGGAAACACCATATATTTT. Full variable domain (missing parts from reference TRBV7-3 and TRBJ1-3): GAGVSQTPSNKVTEKGKYVELRCDPISGHTALYWYRQSLGQGPEFLIYFQGTGAADDSGLPNDRFFAVRPEGSVSTLKIQRTERGDSAVYLCASSSNRAKGNTIYFGEGSWLTVV.

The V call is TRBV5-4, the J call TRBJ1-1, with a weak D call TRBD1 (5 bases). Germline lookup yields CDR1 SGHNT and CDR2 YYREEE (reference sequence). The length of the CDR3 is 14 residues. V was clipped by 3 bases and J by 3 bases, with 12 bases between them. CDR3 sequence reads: CASSSLGEDTEAFF. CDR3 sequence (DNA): TGTGCCAGCAGCTCACTAGGGGAGGACACTGAAGCTTTCTTT.